The clone carrying this TCR beta chain was counted only a few times. Its antigen is not known. The sample comes from a study of T cell repertoires in cytomegalovirus infection. On the study more broadly: Public signatures in TCR beta pointed to CMV infection and matching HLA type. Regarding the study as a whole: Predominance within the ex vivo response was attributable to HLA-C-restricted CMV-specific TCR beta clonotypes. Accumulated public TCR beta family frequency recognized individuals carrying CMV together with the relevant HLA.

From the reads, TCRdb called clonotypes with MiXCR, one entry per CDR3 protein. The repertoire has around 740,000 distinct CDR3 sequences, 35% to 45% of them found once; the top ten carry more than 2.5%. The sequenced sample was PBMCs. The receptor was isolated from a human donor in good health (CMV status not recorded). Some clones in this sample may be carry-over from other donors' samples.

The CDR3 here is CASSPGATGGTQYF. CDR3 in DNA: TGTGCCAGCTCACCAGGCGCAACGGGAGGGACCCAGTACTTC. This chain links TRBV18 with TRBJ2-5; TRBD2 agrees at 7 bases. The CDR3 is made up of 14 amino acids. Germline V gene sequence: CDR1 KGHSH, CDR2 LQKENI. With 2 bases clipped from V and 7 bases from J, the junction kept 7 bases outside the gene matches.